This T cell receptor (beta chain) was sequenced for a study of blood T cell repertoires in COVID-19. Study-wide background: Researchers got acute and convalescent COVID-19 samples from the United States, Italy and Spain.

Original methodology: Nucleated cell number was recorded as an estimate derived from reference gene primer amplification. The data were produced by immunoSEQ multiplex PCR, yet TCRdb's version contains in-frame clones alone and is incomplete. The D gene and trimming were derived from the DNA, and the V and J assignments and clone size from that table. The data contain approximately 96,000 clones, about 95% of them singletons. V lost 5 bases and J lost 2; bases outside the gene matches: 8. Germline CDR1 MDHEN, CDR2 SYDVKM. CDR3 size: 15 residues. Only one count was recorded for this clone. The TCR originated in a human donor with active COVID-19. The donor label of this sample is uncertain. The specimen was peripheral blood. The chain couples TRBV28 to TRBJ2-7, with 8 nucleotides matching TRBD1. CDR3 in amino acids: CASSPGDRRAYEQYF. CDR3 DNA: TGTGCCAGCAGTCCAGGGGACAGGCGAGCCTACGAGCAGTACTTC.